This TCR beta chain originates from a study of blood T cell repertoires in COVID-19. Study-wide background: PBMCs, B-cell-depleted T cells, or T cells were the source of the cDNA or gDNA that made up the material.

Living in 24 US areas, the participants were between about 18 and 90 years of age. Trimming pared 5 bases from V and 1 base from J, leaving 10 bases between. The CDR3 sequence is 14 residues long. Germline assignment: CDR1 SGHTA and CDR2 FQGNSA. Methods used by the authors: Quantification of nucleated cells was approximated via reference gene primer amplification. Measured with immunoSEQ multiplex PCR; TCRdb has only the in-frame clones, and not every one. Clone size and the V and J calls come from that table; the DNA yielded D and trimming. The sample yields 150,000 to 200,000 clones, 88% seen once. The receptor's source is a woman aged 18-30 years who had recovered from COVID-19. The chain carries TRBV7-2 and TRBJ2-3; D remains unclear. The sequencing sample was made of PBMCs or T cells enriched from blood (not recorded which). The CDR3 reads CASSRSLGTDTQYF. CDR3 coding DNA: TGTGCCAGCAGCCGGAGCCTAGGCACAGATACGCAGTATTTT.